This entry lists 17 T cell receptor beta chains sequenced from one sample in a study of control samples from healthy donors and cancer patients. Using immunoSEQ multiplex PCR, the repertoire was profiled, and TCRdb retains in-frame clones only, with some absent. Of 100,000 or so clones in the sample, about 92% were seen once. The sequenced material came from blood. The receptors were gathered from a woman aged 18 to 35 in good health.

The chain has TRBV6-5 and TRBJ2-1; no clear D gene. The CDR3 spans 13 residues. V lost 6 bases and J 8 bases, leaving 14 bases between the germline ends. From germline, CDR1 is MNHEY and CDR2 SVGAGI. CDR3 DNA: TGTGCCAGCAGCTCCGGAGAGCCCCATGAGCAGTTCTTC. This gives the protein CASSSGEPHEQFF.

CDR3 sequence (DNA): TGCGCCAGCAGCTTGGGTAGGGTAGGAACCGGGGAGCTGTTTTTT. It encodes CASSLGRVGTGELFF. The V call is TRBV5-1, the J call TRBJ2-2; D unclear. The CDR3 is 15 amino acids. Trimming pared 0 bases from V and 5 bases from J, leaving 11 bases between. Per the germline V gene, CDR1 is SGHRS and CDR2 is YFSETQ.

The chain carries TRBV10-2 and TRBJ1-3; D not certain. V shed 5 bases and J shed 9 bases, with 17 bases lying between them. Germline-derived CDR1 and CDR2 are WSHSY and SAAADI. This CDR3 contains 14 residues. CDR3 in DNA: TGCGCCAGCAGTTCACCGGCCTCCCCGAGCACCATATATTTT. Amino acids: CASSSPASPSTIYF.

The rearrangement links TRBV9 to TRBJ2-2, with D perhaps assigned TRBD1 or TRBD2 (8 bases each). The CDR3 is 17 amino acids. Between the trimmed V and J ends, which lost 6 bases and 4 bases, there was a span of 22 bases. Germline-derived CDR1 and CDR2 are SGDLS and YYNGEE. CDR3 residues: CASNPGGLAGFTGELFF. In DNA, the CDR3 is TGTGCCAGCAACCCAGGGGGCCTAGCGGGCTTCACCGGGGAGCTGTTTTTT.

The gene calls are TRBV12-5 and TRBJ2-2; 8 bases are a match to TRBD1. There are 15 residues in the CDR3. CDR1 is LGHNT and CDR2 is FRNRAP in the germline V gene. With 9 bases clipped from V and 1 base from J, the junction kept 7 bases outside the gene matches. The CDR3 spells CASVEDRVNTGELFF. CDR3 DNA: TGTGCTAGCGTAGAGGACAGGGTGAACACCGGGGAGCTGTTTTTT.

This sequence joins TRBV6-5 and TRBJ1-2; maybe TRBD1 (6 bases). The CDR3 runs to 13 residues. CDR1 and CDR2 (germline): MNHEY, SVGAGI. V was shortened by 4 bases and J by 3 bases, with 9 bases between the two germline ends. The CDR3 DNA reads TGTGCCAGCAGTTGGAACAGGGACTATGGCTACACCTTC. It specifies CASSWNRDYGYTF.

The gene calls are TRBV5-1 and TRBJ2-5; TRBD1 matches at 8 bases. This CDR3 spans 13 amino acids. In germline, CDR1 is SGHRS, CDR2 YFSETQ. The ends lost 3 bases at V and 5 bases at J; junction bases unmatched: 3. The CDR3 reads CASSSGGYETQYF. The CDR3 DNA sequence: TGCGCCAGCAGCTCAGGGGGCTACGAGACCCAGTACTTC.

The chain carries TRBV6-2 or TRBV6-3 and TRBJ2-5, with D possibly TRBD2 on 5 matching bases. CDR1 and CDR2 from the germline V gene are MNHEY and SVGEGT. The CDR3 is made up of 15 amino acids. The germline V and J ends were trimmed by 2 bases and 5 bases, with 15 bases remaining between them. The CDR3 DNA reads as TGTGCCAGCAGTTACCTCCAGAGGGTGGAGGAGACCCAGTACTTC. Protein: CASSYLQRVEETQYF.

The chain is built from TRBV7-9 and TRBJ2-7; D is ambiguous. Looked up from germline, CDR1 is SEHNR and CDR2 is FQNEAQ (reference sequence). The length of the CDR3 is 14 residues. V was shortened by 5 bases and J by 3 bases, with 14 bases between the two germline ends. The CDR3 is CASSPYSGDYEQYF. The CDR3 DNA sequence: TGTGCCAGCAGCCCGTACAGTGGAGACTACGAGCAGTACTTC. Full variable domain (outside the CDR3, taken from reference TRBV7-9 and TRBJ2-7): DTGVSQNPRHKITKRGQNVTFRCDPISEHNRLYWYRQTLGQGPEFLTYFQNEAQLEKSRLLSDRFSAERPKGSFSTLEIQRTEQGDSAMYLCASSPYSGDYEQYFGPGTRLTVT.

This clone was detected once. CDR3 protein: CASSEQPRGNTIYF. CDR3 nucleotide sequence: TGTGCCAGCAGTGAGCAGCCAAGGGGAAACACCATATATTTT. The chain employs TRBV2 and TRBJ1-3; unclear D gene. The germline CDR1 and CDR2 sequences are SNHLY and FYNNEI. CDR3 length: 14 amino acids. With 3 bases removed from V and 4 bases from J, the gap between germline ends came to 10 bases. Supplemented by reference TRBV2 and TRBJ1-3, the full variable domain reads EPEVTQTPSHQVTQMGQEVILRCVPISNHLYFYWYRQILGQKVEFLVSFYNNEISEKSEIFDDQFSVERPDGSNFTLKIRSTKLEDSAMYFCASSEQPRGNTIYFGEGSWLTVV.

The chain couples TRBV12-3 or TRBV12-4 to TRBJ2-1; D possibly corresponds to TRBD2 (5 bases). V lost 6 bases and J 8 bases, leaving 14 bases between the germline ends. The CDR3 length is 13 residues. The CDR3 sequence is CASSRGLLDEQFF. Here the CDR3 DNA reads TGTGCCAGCAGCCGAGGACTGTTGGATGAGCAGTTCTTC.

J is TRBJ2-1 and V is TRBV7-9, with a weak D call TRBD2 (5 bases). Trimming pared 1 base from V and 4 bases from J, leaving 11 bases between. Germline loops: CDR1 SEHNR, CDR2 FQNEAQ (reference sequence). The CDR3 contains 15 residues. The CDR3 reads CASSLVGGRYNEQFF. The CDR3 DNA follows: TGTGCCAGCAGCTTAGTGGGCGGGCGGTACAATGAGCAGTTCTTC.

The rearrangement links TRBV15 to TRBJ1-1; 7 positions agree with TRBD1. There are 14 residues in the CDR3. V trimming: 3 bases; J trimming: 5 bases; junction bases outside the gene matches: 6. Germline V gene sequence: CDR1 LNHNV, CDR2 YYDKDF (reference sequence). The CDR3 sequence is CATSSQGGFTEAFF. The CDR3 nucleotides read TGTGCCACCAGCAGCCAGGGGGGTTTTACTGAAGCTTTCTTT.

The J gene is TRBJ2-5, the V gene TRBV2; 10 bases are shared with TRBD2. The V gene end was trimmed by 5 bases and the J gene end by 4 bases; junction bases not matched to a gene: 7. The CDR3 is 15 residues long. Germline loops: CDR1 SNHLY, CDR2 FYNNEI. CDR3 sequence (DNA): TGTGCCAGCAGTCGGAGCGGGGGGGCCGGAGAGACCCAGTACTTC. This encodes CASSRSGGAGETQYF. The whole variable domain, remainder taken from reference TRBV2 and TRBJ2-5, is EPEVTQTPSHQVTQMGQEVILRCVPISNHLYFYWYRQILGQKVEFLVSFYNNEISEKSEIFDDQFSVERPDGSNFTLKIRSTKLEDSAMYFCASSRSGGAGETQYFGPGTRLLVL.

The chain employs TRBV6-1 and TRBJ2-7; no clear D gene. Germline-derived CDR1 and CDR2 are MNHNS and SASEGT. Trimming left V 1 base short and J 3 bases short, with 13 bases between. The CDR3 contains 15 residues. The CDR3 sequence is CASSEGQSEFYEQYF. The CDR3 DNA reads TGTGCCAGCAGTGAAGGGCAGAGCGAATTCTACGAGCAGTACTTC.

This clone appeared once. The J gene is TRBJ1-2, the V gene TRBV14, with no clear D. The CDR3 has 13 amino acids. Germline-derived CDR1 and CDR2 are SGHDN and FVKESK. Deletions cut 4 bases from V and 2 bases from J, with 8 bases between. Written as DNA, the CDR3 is TGTGCCAGCAGCCTCTGGGCCAACTATGGCTACACCTTC. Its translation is CASSLWANYGYTF.

CDR3 protein: CASSLGQVRNQPQHF. CDR3 sequence (DNA): TGTGCCAGCAGCTTGGGACAGGTACGCAATCAGCCCCAGCATTTT. The gene calls are TRBV5-6 and TRBJ1-5, with D possibly matching TRBD1 (6 bases). V shed 0 bases and J shed 2 bases, with 9 bases lying between them. This CDR3 has 15 residues. CDR1 and CDR2 from the germline V gene are SGHDT and YYEEEE.